This paragraph covers one TCR beta chain sequence. The antigen is undetermined. V was trimmed by 2 bases and J by 0 bases, leaving 12 bases between them. This CDR3 is built from 16 residues. Germline V lookup: CDR1 SGHVS, CDR2 FQNEAQ. These data come from a study of CD8+ T cells in alopecia areata. Broader study findings: There were also resident alphabeta T cells of normal skin sequenced in scalp samples.

Following extraction, RNA underwent reverse transcription to cDNA, which served as the sequencing template. Sequenced by immunoSEQ multiplex PCR; TCRdb stores in-frame clones only, minus some. The data contain 150,000 to 200,000 clones, just over 65% of them singletons. The sequencing used CD8+ T cells sorted from blood, collected at week 0. This TCR came from a human donor with alopecia areata. This chain uses TRBV7-8 with TRBJ2-3; possible D gene TRBD2, 5 bases. CDR3 coding DNA: TGTGCCAGCAGCTTAAGCGGCCCAGTTAGCACAGATACGCAGTATTTT. Residues: CASSLSGPVSTDTQYF.